Following are 28 T cell receptor beta chains from one sample sequenced in a study of PD-1 blockade in classical Hodgkin lymphoma. Time point meaning: cycle 4 day 1 (C4D1), after six to seven weeks of nivolumab. Every patient experienced relapse after autologous stem cell transplantation, and brentuximab vedotin exposure varied. Sequencing was performed with immunoSEQ multiplex PCR; in TCRdb, only in-frame clones are kept and a portion is missing. The sample shows fewer than 25,000 clones, around 80% of them seen only once. The sequencing used peripheral blood mononuclear cells (PBMCs), collected before the fourth cycle of nivolumab. The receptors stem from a human donor with classical Hodgkin lymphoma.

The chain carries TRBV19 and TRBJ1-4; 10 positions match TRBD1. The CDR3 loop spans 15 amino acids. Germline assignment: CDR1 LNHDA and CDR2 SQIVND (reference sequence). With 5 bases clipped from V and 6 bases from J, the junction kept 6 bases outside the gene matches. The CDR3 region is CASSLAGTGDEKLFF. The CDR3 coding sequence is TGTGCCAGTAGTTTAGCCGGGACAGGGGATGAAAAACTGTTTTTT.

The CDR3 DNA reads TGTGCCAGCAGCACCCACACAGGGATCGACTACACCTTC. It yields the protein CASSTHTGIDYTF. This chain joins TRBV5-6 and TRBJ1-2; TRBD1 is a possible D gene (6 bases). CDR3 length equals 13 residues. The V end lost 4 bases, the J end lost 10 bases, and 17 bases lay between the germline ends. Looked up from germline, CDR1 is SGHDT and CDR2 is YYEEEE.

This clone was counted between two and nine times. This chain links TRBV5-1 with TRBJ2-1; D gene uncertain. V dropped 4 bases and J dropped 8 bases, with 13 bases sitting between them. Germline CDR1 reads SGHRS; CDR2 reads YFSETQ. CDR3 length: 13 residues. This CDR3 reads CASSGLALDEQFF. The DNA of the CDR3 is TGCGCCAGCAGCGGTTTGGCCTTGGATGAGCAGTTCTTC.

CDR3 DNA: TGTGCCAGCAGCCAAGATTTATTTAGGGTAACTGAAGCTTTCTTT. Translation: CASSQDLFRVTEAFF. The chain uses TRBV4-2 and TRBJ1-1; no clear D gene. V lost 0 bases, J lost 5 bases, and 13 bases lay in between. CDR1 LGHNA and CDR2 YNFKEQ come from the germline V gene. The CDR3 consists of 15 residues.

The chain employs TRBV19 and TRBJ1-2; D possibly corresponds to TRBD1 (5 bases). Germline values: CDR1 LNHDA, CDR2 SQIVND (reference sequence). There are 15 residues in the CDR3. V was clipped by 6 bases and J by 1 base, with 15 bases between them. The CDR3, as DNA: TGTGCCAGTAGCCTCCTACAGGAGATTAACTATGGCTACACCTTC. It encodes CASSLLQEINYGYTF. The full variable domain, rest sourced from reference TRBV19 and TRBJ1-2, is DGGITQSPKYLFRKEGQNVTLSCEQNLNHDAMYWYRQDPGQGLRLIYYSQIVNDFQKGDIAEGYSVSREKKESFPLTVTSAQKNPTAFYLCASSLLQEINYGYTFGSGTRLTVV.

The V and J genes are TRBV28 and TRBJ1-1, with D tentatively TRBD1 (6 bases). Germline V gene sequence: CDR1 MDHEN, CDR2 SYDVKM. The CDR3 extends over 13 amino acids. Trimming stripped 8 bases from V and 6 bases from J, with 16 bases between. The CDR3 DNA sequence: TGTGCCAGCCACAACAGGGATTCGGCTGAAGCTTTCTTT. It encodes CASHNRDSAEAFF.

The CDR3 here is CASSPSGGYLEQYF. The CDR3 DNA reads TGTGCCAGCAGCCCAAGCGGGGGATACCTCGAGCAGTACTTC. The J gene is TRBJ2-7, the V gene TRBV7-2, with 8 bases aligning to TRBD2. The CDR3 loop spans 14 amino acids. Trimming cost V 5 bases and J 6 bases; bases outside gene matches: 9. Germline-derived CDR1 and CDR2 are SGHTA and FQGNSA.

This clone was counted a few times. The V gene is TRBV28, the J gene TRBJ1-2, with TRBD1 matching over 7 bases. The V segment lost 6 bases and the J segment 5 bases; nucleotides outside the gene matches: 12. The CDR3 is 15 amino acids. Germline CDR1 MDHEN, CDR2 SYDVKM. CDR3: CASRPGTAAIYGYTF. CDR3 DNA sequence: TGTGCCAGCAGACCCGGGACAGCCGCCATTTATGGCTACACCTTC.

The chain couples TRBV6-6 to TRBJ1-2, with unresolved D. The CDR3 has 16 amino acids. Trimming cost V 6 bases and J 3 bases, with 20 bases left between them. CDR1 is MNHNY, CDR2 SVGAGI, per germline (reference sequence). CDR3 residues: CASRPLVRKLDYGYTF. In DNA form, the CDR3 reads TGTGCCAGCAGGCCCCTCGTCCGGAAATTAGACTATGGCTACACCTTC.

The gene calls are TRBV27 and TRBJ1-2; 10 bases align to TRBD1. The CDR3 has 13 amino acids. CDR1 is MNHEY, CDR2 SMNVEV, per germline (reference sequence). The trim removed 5 bases at V and 12 bases at J, leaving 9 bases unmatched. In DNA form, the CDR3 reads TGTGCCAGCAGTCCTATACCGGGACAGGGGAACACCTTC. Translating gives CASSPIPGQGNTF.

The CDR3 DNA follows: TGTGCCAGTAGTATAGGGCCCGGGGAGCTGTTTTTT. Protein sequence: CASSIGPGELFF. The chain has TRBV19 and TRBJ2-2; no definite D call. CDR1 is LNHDA, CDR2 SQIVND, per germline (reference sequence). The CDR3 spans 12 residues. V lost 1 base, J lost 6 bases, and 3 bases lay in between.

The chain recombines TRBV4-1 with TRBJ2-7, with 8 bases that match TRBD1. The CDR3 spans 15 residues. CDR1 is MGHRA and CDR2 is YSYEKL in the germline V gene. V was clipped by 1 base and J by 4 bases; unmatched bases: 6. The CDR3 reads CASSQGNRGSYEQYF. For the CDR3, the DNA is TGCGCCAGCAGCCAAGGCAACAGGGGGTCGTACGAGCAGTACTTC.

CDR3 DNA: TGCGCCAGCAGCTTCATCGAGACCCAGTACTTC. Its protein product is CASSFIETQYF. The chain joins TRBV5-1 to TRBJ2-5; D is unresolved. The V end was cut by 2 bases, the J end by 5 bases, with 4 bases between. Germline values: CDR1 SGHRS, CDR2 YFSETQ. CDR3 length: 11 amino acids.

This clone was detected only a few times. The V call is TRBV30, the J call TRBJ2-6, with unresolved D. Germline CDR1 GTSNPN, CDR2 SVGIG (reference sequence). The CDR3 has 15 amino acids. V gave up 3 bases and J gave up 0 bases, with 9 bases separating them. CDR3 loop: CAWSLLSSGANVLTF. The CDR3 region has the DNA TGTGCCTGGAGCCTCTTAAGCTCTGGGGCCAACGTCCTGACTTTC.

In this sample, this clone turned up once. V gene TRBV27 combines with J gene TRBJ2-5; D not certain. Germline CDR1 reads MNHEY; CDR2 reads SMNVEV (reference sequence). The V gene lost 5 bases and the J gene lost 5 bases, with 6 bases spanning the gap. The length of the CDR3 is 11 residues. Here the CDR3 DNA reads TGTGCCAGCAGTCTAGGGGAGACCCAGTACTTC. The encoded protein is CASSLGETQYF.

This clone is labeled medium-sized (0.01 to 0.1%). The J gene is TRBJ2-5, the V gene TRBV11-2, with D maybe TRBD2 (6 bases). The CDR3 spans 16 residues. Germline lookup yields CDR1 SGHAT and CDR2 FQNNGV. With 6 bases removed from V and 3 bases from J, the gap between germline ends came to 20 bases. In nucleotides, the CDR3 is TGTGCCAGCAGGCCGGCCTTGGGGCTAGCGAAAGAGACCCAGTACTTC. Amino acid sequence: CASRPALGLAKETQYF.

The chain has TRBV5-4 and TRBJ2-3, with 8 bases matching TRBD2. This CDR3 region has 18 residues. Germline lookup yields CDR1 SGHNT and CDR2 YYREEE (reference sequence). Trimming took 0 bases from V and 2 from J; bases not matched to a gene: 11. The CDR3 spells CASSLDASGYKFTDTQYF. In DNA form, the CDR3 reads TGTGCCAGCAGCTTGGATGCTAGCGGGTATAAATTCACAGATACGCAGTATTTT.

This chain connects TRBV6-6 to TRBJ2-7, with 10 positions matching TRBD1. This CDR3 is 14 amino acids long. J was trimmed by 4 bases and V by 5 bases; bases with no gene match: 5. Looked up from germline, CDR1 is MNHNY and CDR2 is SVGAGI (reference sequence). The DNA of the CDR3 is TGTGCCAGCAGTCCCGGGACAGGGGTTTACGAGCAGTACTTC. Its translation: CASSPGTGVYEQYF.

The rearrangement links TRBV23-1 to TRBJ1-4; D uncertain. TRBV23-1 falls under the ORF class, with uncertain function. V was trimmed by 0 bases and J by 7 bases, leaving 6 bases between them. CDR3 length equals 13 residues. The CDR3 loop is CASSQSCIEKLFF. The CDR3 DNA sequence: TGCGCCAGCAGTCAATCGTGCATTGAAAAACTGTTTTTT.

The V gene is TRBV5-1, the J gene TRBJ2-2, with a tentative D call TRBD1 (6 bases). Germline CDR1 reads SGHRS; CDR2 reads YFSETQ. This CDR3 is 14 amino acids long. The V end lost 7 bases, the J end lost 5 bases, and 15 bases lay between the germline ends. The DNA of the CDR3 is TGCGCCAGCCAGGGGTGGGCCGGGACCGGGGAGCTGTTTTTT. Amino acids: CASQGWAGTGELFF.

This chain joins TRBV5-1 and TRBJ2-5; 7 bases line up with TRBD1. V lost 4 bases, J lost 5 bases, and 8 bases stayed unmatched. Per the germline V gene, CDR1 is SGHRS and CDR2 is YFSETQ. There are 14 residues in the CDR3. The chain's CDR3 is CASSPGQPQETQYF. DNA of the CDR3: TGCGCCAGCAGCCCGGGACAGCCACAGGAGACCCAGTACTTC.

The CDR3 DNA sequence: TGCGCCAGCAGCTTGGTGCAGGTCACTGAGCAGTTCTTC. Protein product: CASSLVQVTEQFF. This chain uses TRBV5-1 with TRBJ2-1, with D hard to call. This CDR3 has 13 amino acids. Germline V lookup: CDR1 SGHRS, CDR2 YFSETQ. Trimming left V 0 bases short and J 9 bases short, with 10 bases between.

The chain couples TRBV9 to TRBJ2-5; 7 bases match TRBD2. CDR1 is SGDLS, CDR2 YYNGEE, per germline. After removal of 2 bases from V and 5 bases from J, the junction contained 6 bases not matched to a gene. The CDR3 contains 14 residues. CDR3 residues: CASSVPGEGETQYF. The CDR3 DNA follows: TGTGCCAGCAGCGTCCCGGGGGAGGGGGAGACCCAGTACTTC.

There are a few counts of this clone. The V and J genes are TRBV7-2 and TRBJ2-3, with TRBD2 matching over 11 bases. Germline V gene sequence: CDR1 SGHTA, CDR2 FQGNSA. Germline trimming cut 2 bases from V and 3 bases from J; bases unmatched to any gene: 4. The CDR3 sequence is 16 residues long. CDR3 in DNA: TGTGCCAGCAGCTTACTAGCGGGGGGTGTTACAGATACGCAGTATTTT. It encodes CASSLLAGGVTDTQYF.

This chain connects TRBV19 to TRBJ2-2; 8 bases are shared with TRBD1. The CDR3 sequence is 15 residues long. Germline CDR1 is LNHDA and CDR2 is SQIVND (reference sequence). V lost 1 base to trimming and J lost 4 bases; unmatched junction nucleotides: 2. CDR3 protein: CASSIATGGTGELFF. The CDR3 coding sequence is TGTGCCAGTAGTATAGCAACAGGGGGCACCGGGGAGCTGTTTTTT.

This chain links TRBV6-1 with TRBJ2-7, with 10 bases that match TRBD1. Per germline, CDR1 MNHNS and CDR2 SASEGT. The V gene end was trimmed by 3 bases and the J gene end by 7 bases; junction bases not matched to a gene: 3. The CDR3 consists of 13 residues. The CDR3, as DNA: TGTGCCAGCAGTGAGGGACAGGGGTTAGAGCAGTACTTC. This encodes CASSEGQGLEQYF.

J is TRBJ2-1 and V is TRBV18, with D possibly matching TRBD1 (6 bases). The germline CDR1 and CDR2 sequences are KGHSH and LQKENI. V was clipped by 8 bases and J by 5 bases, with 16 bases between them. This CDR3 contains 14 residues. CDR3 DNA sequence: TGTGCCAGCGCAGAGGGGACACTCCACAATGAGCAGTTCTTC. This sequence encodes CASAEGTLHNEQFF.

A single count supports this clone. V gene TRBV30 combines with J gene TRBJ2-7; D gene uncertain. CDR3 size: 14 residues. Per the germline V gene, CDR1 is GTSNPN and CDR2 is SVGIG (reference sequence). V lost 4 bases and J 0 bases, leaving 13 bases between the germline ends. The CDR3 bases are TGTGCCTGGAAACGGGCCCAGTACTCCTACGAGCAGTACTTC. Protein product: CAWKRAQYSYEQYF. Supplemented by reference TRBV30 and TRBJ2-7, the full variable domain reads SQTIHQWPATLVQPVGSPLSLECTVEGTSNPNLYWYRQAAGRGLQLLFYSVGIGQISSEVPQNLSASRPQDRQFILSSKKLLLSDSGFYLCAWKRAQYSYEQYFGPGTRLTVT.